Reported below is one T cell receptor (beta chain). Its specificity is unknown. This specimen belongs to a study of cytomegalovirus exposure and HLA in healthy donors. On the study more broadly: The study placed 70% to 90% of its approximately 430 genotyped donors in the Caucasian-associated ancestry cluster. Regarding the study as a whole: A later analysis found that most CMV-associated TCR beta chains appeared HLA-restricted. At a 0.05 false discovery rate, a later analysis found some 18,000 TCR beta sequences to be associated with HLA alleles. Most TCR sequences were rare, but some public TCRs occurred in many donors.

Germline CDR1 LGHNA, CDR2 YSLEER. J lost 5 bases, V lost 0 bases, and 9 bases had no gene match. This CDR3 spans 16 amino acids. PCR involved 60 Vbeta and 13 Jbeta primers. Sequenced by immunoSEQ multiplex PCR; TCRdb stores in-frame clones only, minus some. The data show approximately 170,000 clones, with about 79% seen just once and around 2.3% held by the top ten. J is TRBJ2-5 and V is TRBV4-3; 7 bases map to TRBD1. This clonotype was sampled from a woman between 50 and 59 years old in good health and CMV-seronegative. What was sequenced was PBMCs. CDR3 in DNA: TGCGCCAGCAGCCAAGAGGACAGGACCCATCTGGAGACCCAGTACTTC. It codes for CASSQEDRTHLETQYF.